This T cell receptor (beta chain) is drawn from a study of shared clonotypes between healthy human individuals. Study-level findings and limits: Lower generation probabilities were found for non-shared clonotypes than for those shared by all four donors. Deeper or shallower sequencing was expected to change how clonotypes are shared among donors.

About this clone itself: Antigen specificity is unknown.

Germline assignment: CDR1 SGHRS and CDR2 YFSETQ. This CDR3 comprises 15 residues. V lost 4 bases to trimming and J lost 6 bases; unmatched junction nucleotides: 7. Replicate PCRs for sorted subsets used approximately 190 ng DNA; this equaled about 30,000 T cell genomes. Libraries were prepared by immunoSEQ multiplex PCR; TCRdb keeps only in-frame clonotypes and omits some of them. This table holds roughly 380,000 clones, about 96% found once. The specimen was memory CD8+ T cells sorted from blood. Subset noted: CD45RO+ cells pooled with CCR7-negative TemRA cells. This clonotype was sampled from a man younger than 40 in good health. The chain recombines TRBV5-1 with TRBJ2-1, with 10 nucleotides matching TRBD1. The CDR3 loop is CASSPGTGVVNEQFF. The CDR3 nucleotides read TGCGCCAGCAGCCCCGGGACAGGGGTGGTCAATGAGCAGTTCTTC.